What follows are 22 T cell receptor beta chains derived from one specimen sequenced in a study of T cell responses to AZD1222 COVID-19 vaccine (dated by TCRdb to about 2021). Libraries were constructed by the immunoSEQ multiplex PCR assay. Imported from immuneACCESS, the table was reduced by TCRdb to in-frame sequences with V and J called. These copies leave out some clones; in studies compared against another copy, an unresolved V gene accounts for under half, and the cause of the remainder is not known. A total of some 36,000 clones appear in this sample, 85% to 90% of them only once. Jointly, the top ten make up roughly 7% of the sample. The time point label for this specimen denotes: baseline before first vaccination. The specimen comprised peripheral blood, sampled on day 0 of AZD1222 vaccination. Receptors originate from an adult in good health.

The V gene is TRBV28, the J gene TRBJ1-2; D not resolved. Trimming removed 5 bases at V and 4 bases at J, with 17 bases between. CDR1 and CDR2 (germline): MDHEN, SYDVKM. The CDR3 extends over 15 amino acids. The CDR3 spells CASSPPPGLLYGYTF. The DNA for the CDR3 is TGTGCCAGCAGTCCCCCCCCGGGTCTTCTCTATGGCTACACCTTC.

The chain carries TRBV10-1 and TRBJ2-2; D could derive from TRBD1 or TRBD2 (6 bases each). The V gene lost 4 bases and the J gene lost 5 bases, with 8 bases spanning the gap. The V gene's germline CDR1 is WNHNN and CDR2 SYGVQD (reference sequence). This CDR3 is built from 13 residues. The CDR3 spells CASSGGATGELFF. The CDR3 DNA sequence: TGCGCCAGCAGTGGGGGGGCTACCGGGGAGCTGTTTTTT.

V gene TRBV6-6 combines with J gene TRBJ2-3; unclear D gene. This CDR3 has 13 residues. From germline, CDR1 is MNHNY and CDR2 SVGAGI (reference sequence). V lost 6 bases, J lost 0 bases, and 7 bases lay in between. The CDR3 DNA follows: TGTGCCAGCAGCCAATTTAGCACAGATACGCAGTATTTT. Its translation is CASSQFSTDTQYF.

V gene TRBV9 combines with J gene TRBJ1-2, with 8 bases identical to TRBD1. Germline CDR1 SGDLS, CDR2 YYNGEE. Unmatched junction bases numbered 18, after V lost 3 bases and J lost 5 bases. The CDR3 is 18 amino acids. The DNA of the CDR3 is TGTGCCAGCAGCGGGGTTTTGGACAGGGAGTCCCGGGGGTATGGCTACACCTTC. Its protein product is CASSGVLDRESRGYGYTF.

The chain employs TRBV9 and TRBJ2-7, with D perhaps assigned TRBD1 or TRBD2 (5 bases each). Deletions cut 4 bases from V and 2 bases from J, with 19 bases between. CDR3 length: 16 residues. Germline V gene sequence: CDR1 SGDLS, CDR2 YYNGEE. The CDR3 region has the DNA TGTGCCAGCAGCCCAGAGGGGCTCCTTAACCCCTACGAGCAGTACTTC. This encodes CASSPEGLLNPYEQYF.

The chain has TRBV7-9 and TRBJ1-2; tentative D call: TRBD1 (6 bases). The CDR3 is 14 amino acids. CDR1 is SEHNR, CDR2 FQNEAQ, per germline (reference sequence). Trimming removed 4 bases at V and 3 bases at J, with 12 bases between. The CDR3 coding sequence is TGTGCCAGCAGCTCGAGGGGGGGCGACTATGGCTACACCTTC. Amino acids: CASSSRGGDYGYTF. Using reference TRBV7-9 and TRBJ1-2 for the parts outside the CDR3, the full variable domain is DTGVSQNPRHKITKRGQNVTFRCDPISEHNRLYWYRQTLGQGPEFLTYFQNEAQLEKSRLLSDRFSAERPKGSFSTLEIQRTEQGDSAMYLCASSSRGGDYGYTFGSGTRLTVV.

The chain carries TRBV6-5 and TRBJ1-1, with a tentative D call TRBD1 (6 bases). Trimming removed 6 bases at V and 2 bases at J, with 16 bases between. Germline V lookup: CDR1 MNHEY, CDR2 SVGAGI. CDR3 length: 15 residues. The CDR3 nucleotides read TGTGCCAGCAGAGGTGGGGACACCCTTAACACTGAAGCTTTCTTT. The encoded protein is CASRGGDTLNTEAFF.

The rearrangement uses TRBV7-2 and TRBJ2-3; 11 bases line up with TRBD2. Germline V gene data show CDR1 as SGHTA and CDR2 as FQGNSA. This CDR3 is 17 amino acids long. Trimming removed 1 base from V and 5 bases from J; junction bases left unmatched: 8. This CDR3 reads CASSLGGPGTSGDTQYF. The CDR3 coding sequence is TGTGCCAGCAGCTTAGGGGGTCCCGGGACTAGCGGAGATACGCAGTATTTT. Combining the CDR3 with reference TRBV7-2 and TRBJ2-3 gives the whole variable domain GAGVSQSPSNKVTEKGKDVELRCDPISGHTALYWYRQSLGQGLEFLIYFQGNSAPDKSGLPSDRFSAERTGGSVSTLTIQRTQQEDSAVYLCASSLGGPGTSGDTQYFGPGTRLTVL.

This clone was seen once. CDR3 residues: CASSLAGGGGELFF. The CDR3 bases are TGCGCCAGCAGCCTGGCCGGTGGGGGCGGGGAGCTGTTTTTT. The J gene is TRBJ2-2, the V gene TRBV5-1; D is tentatively TRBD1 or TRBD2 (5 bases each). This CDR3 region has 14 residues. Trimming shortened V by 4 bases and J by 7 bases, and 14 bases separated the two germline ends. In germline, CDR1 is SGHRS, CDR2 YFSETQ.

The J gene is TRBJ2-1, the V gene TRBV5-1; TRBD2 might be the D (5 bases). Germline CDR1 reads SGHRS; CDR2 reads YFSETQ. Trimming removed 5 bases from V and 0 bases from J, with 12 bases in between. The CDR3 consists of 15 residues. CDR3 coding DNA: TGCGCCAGCAGTTTTAGCGTTAGCTCCTACAATGAGCAGTTCTTC. Translating it yields CASSFSVSSYNEQFF.

In this sample, this clone turned up once. This chain connects TRBV12-3 or TRBV12-4 to TRBJ2-5; TRBD2 might be the D (5 bases). Trimming pared 1 base from V and 9 bases from J, leaving 6 bases between. The CDR3 spans 11 residues. CDR3 sequence: CASSLGGAQYF. CDR3 sequence (DNA): TGTGCCAGCAGTTTAGGGGGAGCCCAGTACTTC.

For this clone: The junction departs from germline at one end; a sequencing error may be responsible. The chain joins TRBV2 to TRBJ1-3, with D hard to call. The CDR3 has 14 residues. CDR1 and CDR2 (germline): SNHLY, FYNNEI. CDR3 amino acids: CASSEGDGRNTIYF. The CDR3 DNA reads as TGTGCCAGCAGCGAAGGAGATGGGAGAAACACCATATATTTT.

Written as DNA, the CDR3 is TGTGCCAGCAGCCACCTCGGGTACGAGCAGTACTTC. Its translation: CASSHLGYEQYF. This chain links TRBV12-3 or TRBV12-4 with TRBJ2-7; D remains ambiguous. V was pared by 6 bases and J by 4 bases, with 10 bases between. This CDR3 has 12 residues.

The chain combines TRBV6-1 with TRBJ1-2; D not certain. The CDR3 has 13 residues. The germline V gene encodes CDR1 MNHNS and CDR2 SASEGT. Trimming removed 1 base at V and 4 bases at J, with 7 bases between. The CDR3 spells CASSEGQIYGYTF. In nucleotides, the CDR3 is TGTGCCAGCAGTGAAGGCCAGATCTATGGCTACACCTTC.

The chain has TRBV5-1 and TRBJ1-2; D remains unclear. Germline CDR1 is SGHRS and CDR2 is YFSETQ. The V end was cut by 0 bases, the J end by 5 bases, with 14 bases between. The CDR3 consists of 15 residues. The CDR3 DNA sequence: TGCGCCAGCAGCTTGGAAGGAGCCTTAGGTTATGGCTACACCTTC. The encoded protein is CASSLEGALGYGYTF.

Written as DNA, the CDR3 is TGTGCCAGCAGGGCTAGCGGGGGTGCAGAGCAGTTCTTC. Translating gives CASRASGGAEQFF. This chain joins TRBV6-5 and TRBJ2-1, with TRBD2 matching 10 bases. The CDR3 consists of 13 residues. The V and J ends lost 6 bases and 10 bases, in that order; junction bases with no gene match: 6. CDR1 MNHEY and CDR2 SVGAGI come from the germline V gene.

The genes are TRBV28 and TRBJ2-7; no firm D call. V lost 6 bases and J lost 1, with 16 bases in between. CDR1 and CDR2 from the germline V gene are MDHEN and SYDVKM. The CDR3 sequence is 15 residues long. CDR3 loop: CASRYELGKSYEQYF. The CDR3 region has the DNA TGTGCCAGCAGATATGAATTAGGTAAATCCTACGAGCAGTACTTC.

The chain joins TRBV18 to TRBJ2-5; 10 bases are a match to TRBD1. The germline V gene encodes CDR1 KGHSH and CDR2 LQKENI. V dropped 3 bases and J dropped 5; count of bases not matched to a gene: 6. This CDR3 is 15 amino acids long. CDR3 in amino acids: CASSPSPDRGETQYF. The CDR3 DNA reads TGTGCCAGCTCACCCTCCCCGGACAGGGGGGAGACCCAGTACTTC.

The chain carries TRBV15 and TRBJ1-2, with D unresolved. The CDR3 has 14 residues. Germline assignment: CDR1 LNHNV and CDR2 YYDKDF (reference sequence). V lost 0 bases and J lost 4, with 9 bases in between. For the CDR3, the DNA is TGTGCCACCAGCAGAGATAAAGGTCCCTATGGCTACACCTTC. Translated, it gives CATSRDKGPYGYTF.

The rearrangement links TRBV21-1 to TRBJ1-5; the table assigns TRBD1, which was not confirmed against the DNA. TRBV21-1 is annotated as a pseudogene. The CDR3 is made up of 16 amino acids. In DNA, the CDR3 is TGTGCCAGCATAAGCCGACAGGGGCGCAGGGATCAGCCCCAGCATTTT. Protein sequence: CASISRQGRRDQPQHF.

The rearrangement uses TRBV2 and TRBJ1-3; the D is unclear. Germline CDR1 is SNHLY and CDR2 is FYNNEI. The V end lost 6 bases, the J end lost 8 bases, and 11 bases lay between the germline ends. This CDR3 contains 12 residues. This CDR3 is CASRPDPDTIYF. The CDR3 DNA reads as TGTGCCAGCAGACCCGACCCGGACACCATATATTTT.

This clone was picked up a small number of times. The chain links TRBV12-3 or TRBV12-4 to TRBJ2-1; 8 positions match TRBD2. With 2 bases clipped from V and 10 bases from J, the junction kept 4 bases outside the gene matches. The CDR3 sequence is 13 residues long. The CDR3 DNA is TGTGCCAGCAGTTTATCCGGGGGGGTCGAGCAGTTCTTC. It encodes CASSLSGGVEQFF.